This T cell receptor (beta chain) was identified during a study of blood T cell repertoires in COVID-19. The wider study: The samples span acute and convalescent COVID-19 from the United States, Italy and Spain.

This clone was detected only a few times. This CDR3 has 15 residues. CDR1 and CDR2 (germline): SGDLS, YYNGEE. Trimming at V came to 0 bases and at J to 2 bases, leaving 4 bases not matched to a gene. This table comes from immunoSEQ multiplex PCR, and its TCRdb copy is limited to in-frame clones, with some not included. The sample contains about 120,000 clones, around 63% of which appear only once. The rearrangement links TRBV9 to TRBJ2-5, with 7 positions matching TRBD1. The source of this sequence is an older woman with acute or convalescent COVID-19. Sequences were obtained from peripheral blood. The CDR3 DNA sequence: TGTGCCAGCAGCGTAGAGGGACAGACACAAGAGACCCAGTACTTC. Encoded protein: CASSVEGQTQETQYF.